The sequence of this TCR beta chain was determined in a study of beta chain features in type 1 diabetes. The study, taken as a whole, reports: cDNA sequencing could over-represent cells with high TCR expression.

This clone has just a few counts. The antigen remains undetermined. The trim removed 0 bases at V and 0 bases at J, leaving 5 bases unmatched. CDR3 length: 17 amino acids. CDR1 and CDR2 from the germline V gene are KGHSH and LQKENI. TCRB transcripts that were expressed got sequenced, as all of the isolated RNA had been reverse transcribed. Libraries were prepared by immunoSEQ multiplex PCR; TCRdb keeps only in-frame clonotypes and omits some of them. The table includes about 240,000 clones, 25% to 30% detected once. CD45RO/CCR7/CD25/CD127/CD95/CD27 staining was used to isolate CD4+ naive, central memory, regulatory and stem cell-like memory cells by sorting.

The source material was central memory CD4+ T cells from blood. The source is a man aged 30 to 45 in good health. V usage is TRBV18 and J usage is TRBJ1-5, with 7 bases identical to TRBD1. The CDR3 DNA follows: TGTGCCAGCTCACCACCGAAGGGGGCAGGTAGCAATCAGCCCCAGCATTTT. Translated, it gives CASSPPKGAGSNQPQHF.